This entry lists 3 T cell receptor beta chains sequenced from one sample in a study of T-cell reconstitution after alpha-beta-depleted transplantation in children. A TCRbeta library incorporating unique molecular identifiers was prepared. TCRdb passed the PCR reads through MiXCR, listing each CDR3 protein once. This sample yields about a million distinct CDR3 sequences, of which about 26% are seen a single time; roughly 31% belongs to the top ten. The source material was PBMCs, mostly from graft donor cells, sampled 360 days after TCRalphabeta/CD19-depleted stem cell transplant. These receptors came from a boy under two years old who had a stem cell transplant for SCID, so the T cells may come from the graft donor.

This chain joins TRBV5-6 and TRBJ2-1, with 12 bases aligning to TRBD2. V dropped 2 bases and J dropped 2; count of bases not matched to a gene: 5. CDR3 size: 17 residues. CDR1 is SGHDT and CDR2 is YYEEEE in the germline V gene. DNA for the CDR3: TGTGCCAGCAGCTTATCTACTAGCGGGGGGACCTACAATGAGCAGTTCTTC. It encodes CASSLSTSGGTYNEQFF.

This chain uses TRBV5-1 with TRBJ2-1; D remains ambiguous. This CDR3 has 13 residues. Between the trimmed V and J ends, which lost 0 bases and 6 bases, there was a span of 7 bases. Germline V CDR1 and CDR2: SGHRS, YFSETQ. The CDR3 DNA is TGCGCCAGCAGCTTGGACTCGAGCAATGAGCAGTTCTTC. Translation gives CASSLDSSNEQFF.

This clonotype has a handful of counts. CDR3 sequence (DNA): TGTGCCACTCAGCCGGACCCTAGCAATCAGCCCCAGCATTTT. Its translation: CATQPDPSNQPQHF. V and J are TRBV12-3 or TRBV12-4 and TRBJ1-5; D is unclear. V was shortened by 10 bases and J by 0 bases, with 13 bases between the two germline ends. This CDR3 contains 14 residues.